Sequencing of this T cell receptor (beta chain) was carried out in a study of shared clonotypes between healthy human individuals. The CDR3 is 16 residues long. Cells designated naive CD8 were CD45RO-negative and were positively selected for CCR7, with terminally differentiated effector memory CD45RA+ cells excluded. Sequenced by immunoSEQ multiplex PCR; TCRdb stores in-frame clones only, minus some. In the table there are about 580,000 clones, roughly 98% of which are singletons. The clonotype comes from a man aged 25-40 years in good health. The chain links TRBV1 to TRBJ2-7; the tabulated D call, TRBD1, remains unverified against the DNA. TRBV1 is an annotated pseudogene. Sequencing input: naive CD8+ T cells sorted from blood. In nucleotides, the CDR3 is TGCACCAGCAGCCCTAGGAAACAGGGCCTCTCCTACGAGCAGTACTTC. Protein: CTSSPRKQGLSYEQYF.